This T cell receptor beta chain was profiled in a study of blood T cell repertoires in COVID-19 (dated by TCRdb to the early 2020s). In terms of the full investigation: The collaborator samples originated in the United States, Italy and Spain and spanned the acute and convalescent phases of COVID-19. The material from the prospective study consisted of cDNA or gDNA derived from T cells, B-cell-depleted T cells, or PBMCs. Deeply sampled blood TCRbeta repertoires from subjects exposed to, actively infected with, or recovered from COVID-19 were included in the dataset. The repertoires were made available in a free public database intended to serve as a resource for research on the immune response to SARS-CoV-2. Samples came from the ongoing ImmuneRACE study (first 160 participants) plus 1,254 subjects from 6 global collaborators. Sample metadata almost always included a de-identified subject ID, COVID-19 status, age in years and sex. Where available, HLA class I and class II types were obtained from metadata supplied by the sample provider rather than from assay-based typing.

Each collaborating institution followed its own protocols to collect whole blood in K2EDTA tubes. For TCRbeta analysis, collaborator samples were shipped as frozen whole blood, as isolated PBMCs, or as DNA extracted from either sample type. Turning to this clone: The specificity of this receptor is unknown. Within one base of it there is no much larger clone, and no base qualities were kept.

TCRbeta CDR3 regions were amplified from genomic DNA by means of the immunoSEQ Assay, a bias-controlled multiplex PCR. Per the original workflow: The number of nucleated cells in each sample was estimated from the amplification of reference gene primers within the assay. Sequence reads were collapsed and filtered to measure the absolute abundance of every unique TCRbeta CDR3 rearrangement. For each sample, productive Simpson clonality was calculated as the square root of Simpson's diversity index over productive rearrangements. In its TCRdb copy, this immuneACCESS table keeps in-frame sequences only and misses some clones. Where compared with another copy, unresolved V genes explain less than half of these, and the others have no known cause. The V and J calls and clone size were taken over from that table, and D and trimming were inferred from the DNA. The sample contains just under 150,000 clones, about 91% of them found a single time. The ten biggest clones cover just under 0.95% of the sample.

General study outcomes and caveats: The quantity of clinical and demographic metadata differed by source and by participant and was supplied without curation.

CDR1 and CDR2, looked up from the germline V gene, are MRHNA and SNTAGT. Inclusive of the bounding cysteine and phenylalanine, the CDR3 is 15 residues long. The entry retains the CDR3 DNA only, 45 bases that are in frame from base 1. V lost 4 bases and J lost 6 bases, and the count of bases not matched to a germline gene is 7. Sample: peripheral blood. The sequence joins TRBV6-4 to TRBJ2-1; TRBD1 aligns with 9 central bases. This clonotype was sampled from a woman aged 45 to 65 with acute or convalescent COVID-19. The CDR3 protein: CASSVAGQGINEQFF. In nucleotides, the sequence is TGTGCCAGCAGTGTTGCTGGACAGGGGATCAATGAGCAGTTCTTC.